Each of the 19 T cell receptor beta chains below was sequenced from the same sample in a study of blood T cell repertoires in COVID-19. The method was immunoSEQ multiplex PCR; TCRdb's version includes in-frame clones alone and lacks a portion of them. The table lists 300,000 to 350,000 clones, 87% of them singletons. The sample comprised peripheral blood. The receptors were sampled from a man aged 18 to 35 with active or convalescent COVID-19.

This clone was picked up a small number of times. The chain employs TRBV7-2 and TRBJ1-2; perhaps TRBD1 as D (5 bases). V gave up 5 bases and J gave up 1 base, with 14 bases separating them. CDR1 is SGHTA, CDR2 FQGNSA, per germline. This CDR3 is built from 15 residues. This chain's CDR3 is CASSPQAPHNYGYTF. DNA of the CDR3: TGTGCCAGCAGCCCACAGGCTCCCCATAACTATGGCTACACCTTC.

This clone has a handful of counts. The chain employs TRBV12-1 and TRBJ2-3; no check of the table's D call, TRBD2, against the DNA was made. TRBV12-1 is tagged as a pseudogene. The CDR3 has 15 residues. CDR3 sequence: CASSGTSTPTDTQYF. CDR3 sequence (DNA): TGTGCCAGCTCAGGGACTAGCACACCCACAGATACGCAGTATTTT.

The V gene is TRBV6-5, the J gene TRBJ2-3; 8 bases align to TRBD2. The CDR3 totals 15 residues. Germline CDR1 and CDR2: MNHEY and SVGAGI. The trim removed 8 bases at V and 2 bases at J, leaving 9 bases unmatched. This chain's CDR3 is CASGQTSVNTDTQYF. CDR3 coding DNA: TGTGCCAGCGGACAGACTAGCGTGAACACAGATACGCAGTATTTT.

A word on this clone: The same CDR3 can be traced to other DNA sequences in this sample. V usage is TRBV5-1 and J usage is TRBJ2-3; D remains ambiguous. Germline-derived CDR1 and CDR2 are SGHRS and YFSETQ. This CDR3 region has 15 residues. V shed 0 bases and J shed 1 base, with 9 bases lying between them. As DNA, the CDR3 is TGCGCCAGCAGCTTGGCTTTAAGAGGCACAGATACGCAGTATTTT. Its translation: CASSLALRGTDTQYF.

The chain links TRBV5-1 to TRBJ2-5; 8 bases agree with TRBD1. CDR1 is SGHRS, CDR2 YFSETQ, per germline. CDR3 size: 14 residues. V gave up 7 bases and J gave up 5 bases; unmatched junction bases: 10. CDR3 in DNA: TGCGCCAGCGGACGGACAGGGTTTCTGGAGACCCAGTACTTC. As protein: CASGRTGFLETQYF.

This rearrangement joins TRBV4-1 to TRBJ2-2, with D maybe TRBD1 (5 bases). Germline V CDR1 and CDR2: MGHRA, YSYEKL. V lost 1 base to trimming and J lost 6 bases, with 9 bases between them. The CDR3 runs to 14 residues. CDR3 loop: CASSQVTVPGELFF. CDR3 sequence (DNA): TGCGCCAGCAGCCAAGTGACAGTCCCCGGGGAGCTGTTTTTT.

This clone showed up just a few times. This chain links TRBV13 with TRBJ2-7; a weak D match, TRBD2 (5 bases). This CDR3 contains 13 residues. Germline V CDR1 and CDR2: PRHDT, FYEKMQ (reference sequence). V shed 4 bases and J shed 5 bases, with 12 bases lying between them. The CDR3 region is CASSSGESNEQYF. As DNA, the CDR3 is TGTGCCAGCAGCTCCGGGGAATCCAACGAGCAGTACTTC.

This chain connects TRBV4-3 to TRBJ2-3, with 13 positions matching TRBD2. With 2 bases clipped from V and 0 bases from J, the junction kept 5 bases outside the gene matches. This CDR3 region has 18 residues. Looked up from germline, CDR1 is LGHNA and CDR2 is YSLEER. CDR3 region: CASSQTRLAGGSTDTQYF. CDR3 DNA sequence: TGCGCCAGCAGCCAAACAAGACTAGCGGGGGGCAGCACAGATACGCAGTATTTT.

The chain has TRBV5-1 and TRBJ2-3; 7 bases are a match to TRBD1. This CDR3 is built from 16 residues. The V and J ends lost 0 bases and 3 bases, in that order; junction bases with no gene match: 7. Germline CDR1 is SGHRS and CDR2 is YFSETQ. The CDR3 sequence: CASSLGGRGRTDTQYF. The CDR3 DNA reads TGCGCCAGCAGCTTGGGAGGTAGGGGGCGTACAGATACGCAGTATTTT.

The chain is built from TRBV18 and TRBJ2-7; TRBD2 matches 8 bases. CDR1 is KGHSH, CDR2 LQKENI, per germline. V was pared by 4 bases and J by 3 bases, with 11 bases of the junction left unmatched. There are 16 residues in the CDR3. The CDR3 region has the DNA TGTGCCAGCTCACAATTTGGACTAGCCCAGAACTACGAGCAGTACTTC. This translates into CASSQFGLAQNYEQYF.

This chain connects TRBV27 to TRBJ1-1; 7 positions agree with TRBD1. Losses at the gene ends were 6 bases for V and 3 bases for J; bases not matched to a gene: 10. Germline V CDR1 and CDR2: MNHEY, SMNVEV (reference sequence). The CDR3 spans 15 residues. CDR3 residues: CASSRYRGFYTEAFF. The DNA of the CDR3 is TGTGCCAGCAGCCGATACAGGGGTTTTTACACTGAAGCTTTCTTT.

This sequence joins TRBV6-5 and TRBJ1-2; TRBD1 might be the D (5 bases). The CDR3 runs to 11 residues. Germline assignment: CDR1 MNHEY and CDR2 SVGAGI. The germline V and J ends were trimmed by 6 bases and 11 bases, with 13 bases remaining between them. CDR3 in amino acids: CASRTQGDYTF. The CDR3, as DNA: TGTGCCAGCAGGACCCAAGGGGATTACACCTTC.

This clone was found a few times. V gene TRBV12-5 combines with J gene TRBJ2-7; TRBD1 might be the D (5 bases). The CDR3 is 13 residues long. V was clipped by 6 bases and J by 3 bases, with 12 bases between them. Germline V gives CDR1 LGHNT, CDR2 FRNRAP. CDR3 sequence reads: CASGYRLHYEQYF. As DNA, the CDR3 is TGTGCTAGTGGATACAGGCTCCACTACGAGCAGTACTTC.

The V call is TRBV4-1, the J call TRBJ1-1; the D is unclear. This CDR3 region has 11 residues. Germline assignment: CDR1 MGHRA and CDR2 YSYEKL. Trimming took 4 bases from V and 5 from J, leaving 5 bases between them. CDR3 DNA sequence: TGCGCCAGCAGCCGCGGAACTGAAGCTTTCTTT. Amino acid sequence: CASSRGTEAFF.

The chain has TRBV5-6 and TRBJ1-3, with 10 positions matching TRBD1. CDR1 is SGHDT and CDR2 is YYEEEE in the germline V gene. There are 16 residues in the CDR3. Germline trimming cut 1 base from V and 4 bases from J; bases unmatched to any gene: 5. CDR3 sequence: CASSLPGQGLGNTIYF. CDR3 coding DNA: TGTGCCAGCAGCTTGCCGGGACAGGGGCTGGGAAACACCATATATTTT. The entire variable domain, with the rest obtained from reference TRBV5-6 and TRBJ1-3, is as follows: DAGVTQSPTHLIKTRGQQVTLRCSPKSGHDTVSWYQQALGQGPQFIFQYYEEEERQRGNFPDRFSGHQFPNYSSELNVNALLLGDSALYLCASSLPGQGLGNTIYFGEGSWLTVV.

V is TRBV4-1 and J is TRBJ2-7; the D gene is possibly TRBD1 (5 bases). This CDR3 has 15 residues. The V gene's germline CDR1 is MGHRA and CDR2 YSYEKL. V shed 4 bases and J shed 2 bases, with 15 bases lying between them. The CDR3 is CASSPAGPGPYEQYF. The CDR3 nucleotides read TGCGCCAGCAGCCCCGCAGGGCCCGGACCCTACGAGCAGTACTTC.

J is TRBJ1-5 and V is TRBV27; the D is unclear. Germline-derived CDR1 and CDR2 are MNHEY and SMNVEV (reference sequence). The CDR3 length is 13 residues. The V gene lost 5 bases and the J gene lost 5 bases, with 10 bases spanning the gap. CDR3 nucleotide sequence: TGTGCCAGCAGTCGGGGAGATCATCAGCCCCAGCATTTT. It specifies CASSRGDHQPQHF.

The chain combines TRBV11-2 with TRBJ2-7; TRBD2 agrees at 12 bases. This CDR3 comprises 15 residues. Germline V gene data show CDR1 as SGHAT and CDR2 as FQNNGV. With V trimmed by 1 base and J by 3 bases, 1 base remained unmatched. CDR3 in amino acids: CASSLVTSGSYEQYF. DNA for the CDR3: TGTGCCAGCAGCTTAGTGACTAGCGGGAGCTACGAGCAGTACTTC.

This clone was found once. The V and J genes are TRBV11-2 and TRBJ2-1; D uncertain. V was clipped by 0 bases and J by 7 bases, with 4 bases between them. The CDR3 is 12 amino acids. The germline V gene has CDR1 SGHAT and CDR2 FQNNGV. CDR3 in amino acids: CASSLERNEQFF. In DNA, the CDR3 is TGTGCCAGCAGCTTAGAGAGGAATGAGCAGTTCTTC.